This TCR beta chain comes out of a study of OX40 agonist ivuxolimab in advanced cancers. About the research overall: Ivuxolimab, which patients received intravenously every 2 weeks, was dosed at 0.01 to 10 mg/kg. A diagnosis of hepatocellular carcinoma, melanoma, renal cell or head and neck cancer was present in dose-escalation patients.

Peripheral blood came from all dose cohorts at three timepoints. Data came from immunoSEQ multiplex PCR; TCRdb stores just in-frame clones and leaves some out. The sample lists roughly 49,000 clones; roughly 89% were seen once. Germline CDR1 and CDR2: SEHNR and FQNEAQ (reference sequence). This CDR3 has 15 residues. J gave up 2 bases and V 6 bases, and 9 bases lay outside the gene matches. Points from the study as a whole: Nonresponders, in some cases, also had low normalized T-cell clonal expansion.

Comments on this clone: Antigen unknown.

The sequence came from an adult with an advanced solid tumor such as melanoma, head and neck, liver or kidney cancer. J is TRBJ2-7 and V is TRBV7-9, with 8 nucleotides matching TRBD1. The sequencing here drew on CD4+ or CD8+ T cells sorted from blood, taken in a trial of the OX40 agonist ivuxolimab. This CDR3 reads CASSATGTGAYEQYF. As DNA, the CDR3 is TGTGCCAGCAGTGCCACCGGGACAGGAGCCTACGAGCAGTACTTC.